This is a list of T cell receptor beta chains from one sample in a study of response to subunit inactivated influenza vaccine. Each CDR3 protein gets one entry after TCRdb re-called the RT-PCR reads with MiXCR. This sample carries more than 450,000 distinct CDR3 sequences, approximately 10% of them seen once, and the ten largest clones take about 9.4%. The material was PBMCs from blood, obtained on the day of vaccination. Source of these receptors: a man between 50 and 59 years old who received an inactivated influenza vaccine. Both conserved end residues are part of each CDR3. D genes are given only for firm matches.

j_call: TRBJ2-1; d_call: TRBD2; v_call: TRBV7-2; cdr3_aa: CASSLASSGGQQFF
j_call: TRBJ2-7; d_call: .; v_call: TRBV28; cdr3_aa: CASSRETPYEQYF
j_call: TRBJ1-1; d_call: .; v_call: TRBV29-1; cdr3_aa: CSVSPWTVNTEAFF
j_call: TRBJ2-3; d_call: .; v_call: TRBV4-3; cdr3_aa: CASSQARSGVDTQYF
j_call: TRBJ2-7; d_call: .; v_call: TRBV5-5; cdr3_aa: CASSSSGFSYEQYF
j_call: TRBJ2-7; d_call: TRBD2; v_call: TRBV6-2/TRBV6-3; cdr3_aa: CASSISVSSGSYEQYF
j_call: TRBJ2-1; d_call: .; v_call: TRBV5-1; cdr3_aa: CASSWAGTRKGNEQFF
j_call: TRBJ2-5; d_call: .; v_call: TRBV13; cdr3_aa: CASSLEDPGSIKTQYF
j_call: TRBJ1-1; d_call: .; v_call: TRBV7-2; cdr3_aa: CASSLGAVSNTEAFF
j_call: TRBJ2-4; d_call: TRBD2; v_call: TRBV29-1; cdr3_aa: CSVEKTGRDGIQYF
j_call: TRBJ2-7; d_call: .; v_call: TRBV30; cdr3_aa: CAWSVTRGLFSYEQYF
j_call: TRBJ2-4; d_call: TRBD2; v_call: TRBV6-5; cdr3_aa: CASSYSSGGGAKNIQYF
j_call: TRBJ2-7; d_call: .; v_call: TRBV7-8; cdr3_aa: CASSLPAQRVSYEQYF
j_call: TRBJ2-7; d_call: TRBD1; v_call: TRBV5-1; cdr3_aa: CASSVQQGTYEQYF
j_call: TRBJ2-1; d_call: .; v_call: TRBV7-2; cdr3_aa: CASSFTQINEQFF
j_call: TRBJ2-7; d_call: TRBD2; v_call: TRBV20-1; cdr3_aa: CSASPSTSASYEQYF
j_call: TRBJ2-7; d_call: .; v_call: TRBV20-1; cdr3_aa: CSARGGENTYEQYF
j_call: TRBJ2-2; d_call: TRBD1; v_call: TRBV10-3; cdr3_aa: CAISAGQGNTGELFF
j_call: TRBJ2-1; d_call: TRBD2; v_call: TRBV30; cdr3_aa: CACQLAGGGHNEQFF
j_call: TRBJ2-1; d_call: .; v_call: TRBV4-1; cdr3_aa: CASSQAQDSYNEQFF
j_call: TRBJ2-3; d_call: .; v_call: TRBV10-3; cdr3_aa: CAISESQPPAQYF
j_call: TRBJ2-1; d_call: .; v_call: TRBV7-2; cdr3_aa: CASSLAHGNNEQFF
j_call: TRBJ2-7; d_call: .; v_call: TRBV5-1; cdr3_aa: CASSLVPYSYEQYF
j_call: TRBJ1-5; d_call: .; v_call: TRBV12-3/TRBV12-4; cdr3_aa: CASSLASRFYNQPQHF
j_call: TRBJ2-2; d_call: TRBD2; v_call: TRBV4-3; cdr3_aa: CASTQAGGTGELFF
j_call: TRBJ1-6; d_call: .; v_call: TRBV25-1; cdr3_aa: CASEGQGNSPLHF
j_call: TRBJ2-3; d_call: .; v_call: TRBV4-3; cdr3_aa: CASSQDNRDTQYF
j_call: TRBJ2-1; d_call: TRBD1; v_call: TRBV7-9; cdr3_aa: CASSVSGTGNEQFF
j_call: TRBJ2-1; d_call: .; v_call: TRBV6-5; cdr3_aa: CASSYTQGLLLDEQFF
j_call: TRBJ2-7; d_call: .; v_call: TRBV5-1; cdr3_aa: CASSSTTFYELYF
j_call: TRBJ2-5; d_call: TRBD2; v_call: TRBV7-9; cdr3_aa: CASSLALAGGETQYF
j_call: TRBJ2-3; d_call: .; v_call: TRBV5-1; cdr3_aa: CASSLQGLTDTQYF
j_call: TRBJ2-3; d_call: TRBD2; v_call: TRBV7-2; cdr3_aa: CASSLGLAGGPGVTQYF
j_call: TRBJ2-2; d_call: .; v_call: TRBV7-2; cdr3_aa: CASTQGTLKTGELFF
j_call: TRBJ2-3; d_call: TRBD1; v_call: TRBV9; cdr3_aa: CASSVEPGQGSTDTQYF
j_call: TRBJ2-6; d_call: .; v_call: TRBV7-3; cdr3_aa: CASSLSGGAGANVLTF
j_call: TRBJ2-1; d_call: TRBD2; v_call: TRBV12-3/TRBV12-4; cdr3_aa: CASSPLSGGDNEQFF
j_call: TRBJ2-3; d_call: TRBD1; v_call: TRBV7-9; cdr3_aa: CASSSSPGGVGDTQYF
j_call: TRBJ2-2; d_call: TRBD2; v_call: TRBV6-2/TRBV6-3; cdr3_aa: CASSYAASGRAMNTGELFF
j_call: TRBJ2-7; d_call: TRBD1; v_call: TRBV6-1; cdr3_aa: CASSTGTGAFEQYF